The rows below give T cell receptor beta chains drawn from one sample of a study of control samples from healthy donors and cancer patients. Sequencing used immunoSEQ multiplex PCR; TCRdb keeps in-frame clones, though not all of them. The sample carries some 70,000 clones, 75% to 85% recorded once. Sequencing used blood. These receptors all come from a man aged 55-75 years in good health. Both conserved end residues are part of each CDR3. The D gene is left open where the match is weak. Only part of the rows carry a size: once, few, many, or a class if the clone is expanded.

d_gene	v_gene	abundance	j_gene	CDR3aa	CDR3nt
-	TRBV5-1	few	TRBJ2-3	CATQVAESTDTQYF	TGCGCCACCCAGGTGGCGGAGAGCACAGATACGCAGTATTTT
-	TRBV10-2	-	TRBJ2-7	CASSEAGKSSYEQYF	TGCGCCAGCAGTGAGGCCGGGAAGAGTTCCTACGAGCAGTACTTC
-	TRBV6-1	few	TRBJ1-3	CASSEISGNTIYF	TGTGCCAGCAGTGAGATCTCTGGAAACACCATATATTTT
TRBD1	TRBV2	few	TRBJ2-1	CASETGGPYNEQFF	TGTGCCAGCGAGACAGGGGGCCCCTACAATGAGCAGTTCTTC
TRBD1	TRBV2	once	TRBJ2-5	CASRLDRVETQYF	TGTGCCAGCAGACTGGACAGGGTAGAGACCCAGTACTTC
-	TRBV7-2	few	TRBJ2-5	CASSFTQPKETQYF	TGTGCCAGCAGCTTTACACAGCCGAAGGAGACCCAGTACTTC
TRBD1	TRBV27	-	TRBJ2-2	CASSLESPGQGDTGELFF	TGTGCCAGCAGTTTAGAATCGCCGGGACAGGGAGACACCGGGGAGCTGTTTTTT
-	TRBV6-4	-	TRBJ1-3	CASSDSQPCSPEAGGESPGNTIYF	TGTGCCAGCAGTGACTCCCAACCGTGCTCGCCAGAGGCGGGGGGCGAATCCCCTGGAAACACCATATATTTT
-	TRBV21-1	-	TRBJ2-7	CASSKGRTAYEQYF	TGTGCCAGCAGCAAAGGGAGAACAGCGTACGAGCAGTACTTC
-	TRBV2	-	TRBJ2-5	CASNLGGETQYF	TGTGCCAGCAATCTCGGAGGAGAGACCCAGTACTTC
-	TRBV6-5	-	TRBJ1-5	CASSYSGGNQPQHF	TGTGCCAGCAGTTACTCAGGAGGCAATCAGCCCCAGCATTTT
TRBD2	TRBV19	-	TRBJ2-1	CASSMTSGSLIVSYNEQFF	TGTGCCAGTAGTATGACTAGCGGGAGCCTTATAGTGTCCTACAATGAGCAGTTCTTC
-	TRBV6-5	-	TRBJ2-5	CASSYSPIRETQYF	TGTGCCAGCAGTTACTCCCCAATTCGGGAGACCCAGTACTTC
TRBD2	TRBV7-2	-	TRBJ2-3	CASSPGTRGLAGLSDTQYF	TGTGCCAGCAGCCCCGGGACACGGGGACTAGCGGGATTGTCAGATACGCAGTATTTT
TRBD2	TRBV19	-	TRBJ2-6	CASNEAGASGANVLTF	TGTGCCAGTAACGAAGCGGGAGCCTCTGGGGCCAACGTCCTGACTTTC